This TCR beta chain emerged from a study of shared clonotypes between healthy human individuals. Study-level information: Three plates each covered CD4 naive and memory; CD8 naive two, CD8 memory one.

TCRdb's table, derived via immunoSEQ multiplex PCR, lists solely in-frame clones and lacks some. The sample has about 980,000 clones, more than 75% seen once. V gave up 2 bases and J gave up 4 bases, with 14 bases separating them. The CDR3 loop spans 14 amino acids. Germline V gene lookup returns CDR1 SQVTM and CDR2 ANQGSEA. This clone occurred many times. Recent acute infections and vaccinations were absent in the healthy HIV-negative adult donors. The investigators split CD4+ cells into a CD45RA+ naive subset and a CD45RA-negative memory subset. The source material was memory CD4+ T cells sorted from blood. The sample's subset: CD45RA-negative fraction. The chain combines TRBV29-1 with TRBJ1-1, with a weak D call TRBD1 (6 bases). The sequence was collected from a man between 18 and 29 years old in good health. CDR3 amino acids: CSVERGVKGTEAFF. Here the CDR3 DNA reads TGCAGCGTTGAAAGGGGGGTTAAAGGCACTGAAGCTTTCTTT.